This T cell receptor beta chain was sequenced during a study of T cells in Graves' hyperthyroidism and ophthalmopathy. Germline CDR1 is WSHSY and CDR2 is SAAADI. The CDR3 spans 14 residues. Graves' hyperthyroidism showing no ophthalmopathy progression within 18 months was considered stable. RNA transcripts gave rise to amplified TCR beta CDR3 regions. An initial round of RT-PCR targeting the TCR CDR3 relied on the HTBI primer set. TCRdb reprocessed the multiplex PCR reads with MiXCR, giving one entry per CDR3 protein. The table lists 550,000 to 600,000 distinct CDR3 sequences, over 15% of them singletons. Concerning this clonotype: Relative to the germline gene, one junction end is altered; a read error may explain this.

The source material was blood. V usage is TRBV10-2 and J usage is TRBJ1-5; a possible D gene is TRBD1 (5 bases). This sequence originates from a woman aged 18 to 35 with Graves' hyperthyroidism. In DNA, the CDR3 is TGCGCCGGCAGGGATGGTGCAGGGTTAACGCCCCAGCATTTT. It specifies CAGRDGAGLTPQHF.